Below, 23 T cell receptor beta chains from the same sample are listed, as sequenced in a study of monozygotic twins with inflammatory bowel disease. TCRdb reprocessed the 5' RACE reads and keeps a single row for each CDR3 protein, giving no DNA. This sample's table has around 370,000 distinct CDR3 sequences. The sequenced sample consisted of blood. The receptor source for this set is a human donor with ulcerative colitis or Crohn's disease, or a healthy co-twin of an affected twin (not recorded which).

The rearrangement joins TRBV7-2 to TRBJ1-1. This CDR3 contains 12 residues. The germline V gene has CDR1 SGHTA and CDR2 FQGNSA. The CDR3 sequence is CASSLWYTEAFF.

V usage is TRBV28 and J usage is TRBJ2-4; checking the TCRdb D call of TRBD1 is not possible without DNA. The CDR3 loop spans 16 amino acids. In germline, CDR1 is MDHEN, CDR2 SYDVKM. The CDR3 loop is CASSFSTGLKGNIQYF.

The chain is built from TRBV12-5 and TRBJ1-5; the TRBD1 assignment by TCRdb is unverifiable without DNA. Germline V gives CDR1 LGHNT, CDR2 FRNRAP. CDR3 size: 17 residues. CDR3 sequence reads: CASGFPGRGYGNQPQHF.

The genes are TRBV5-4 and TRBJ1-1. Germline V CDR1 and CDR2: SGHNT, YYREEE (reference sequence). The CDR3 loop spans 12 amino acids. The CDR3 spells CASSGRGPEAFF. The full variable domain, its missing parts supplied by reference TRBV5-4 and TRBJ1-1, is ETGVTQSPTHLIKTRGQQVTLRCSSQSGHNTVSWYQQALGQGPQFIFQYYREEENGRGNFPPRFSGLQFPNYSSELNVNALELDDSALYLCASSGRGPEAFFGQGTRLTVV.

The CDR3 here is CASSYEQGAAEKLFF. The chain couples TRBV6-5 to TRBJ1-4; the TCRdb D gene call, TRBD1, has no DNA to confirm it. Germline loops: CDR1 MNHEY, CDR2 SVGAGI. The CDR3 has 15 residues.

This chain uses TRBV7-3 with TRBJ1-1; the TCRdb D gene call, TRBD1, has no DNA to confirm it. The CDR3 contains 15 residues. Germline-derived CDR1 and CDR2 are SGHTA and FQGTGA. This chain's CDR3 is CASSSDRAVNTEAFF.

The J gene is TRBJ2-7, the V gene TRBV4-3; TCRdb gives TRBD2 as the D gene, but with no DNA this cannot be confirmed. This CDR3 comprises 16 residues. Germline V gives CDR1 LGHNA, CDR2 YSLEER. The CDR3 is CASSQEVRVARYEQYF.

The chain couples TRBV27 to TRBJ2-1; TCRdb gives TRBD1 as the D gene, but with no DNA this cannot be confirmed. Germline V gene sequence: CDR1 MNHEY, CDR2 SMNVEV (reference sequence). The CDR3 contains 16 residues. CDR3 sequence: CASSMTEDRGGNEQFF.

J is TRBJ1-4 and V is TRBV5-4; absent DNA, TCRdb's TRBD1 call cannot be checked. The CDR3 covers 16 residues. Germline V gene data show CDR1 as SGHNT and CDR2 as YYREEE (reference sequence). CDR3 sequence reads: CASAPKGQGVGEKLFF.

CDR3 sequence reads: CASRGDSWNNEQFF. The chain links TRBV2 to TRBJ2-1; TCRdb names TRBD1, which stays unverified in the absence of DNA. The CDR3 is 14 residues long. The germline V gene has CDR1 SNHLY and CDR2 FYNNEI.

The V gene is TRBV5-1, the J gene TRBJ2-7; checking the TCRdb D call of TRBD1 is not possible without DNA. The CDR3 has 15 amino acids. Germline CDR1 SGHRS, CDR2 YFSETQ. The CDR3 loop is CASSLEDTGAYEQYF.

The chain employs TRBV3-1 and TRBJ2-1; TCRdb lists TRBD2, though no DNA is available to test this call. The CDR3 is 15 residues long. Per germline, CDR1 LGHDT and CDR2 YNNKEL (reference sequence). The CDR3 loop is CASSQRTSFYNEQFF.

The chain links TRBV20-1 to TRBJ1-1; TCRdb gives TRBD1 as the D gene, but with no DNA this cannot be confirmed. The CDR3 runs to 16 residues. CDR1 is DFQATT, CDR2 SNEGSKA, per germline (reference sequence). The CDR3 reads CSARHDLGGIGTEAFF.

V gene TRBV24-1 combines with J gene TRBJ2-1; TCRdb outputs TRBD1, but without DNA this stays unchecked. Per the germline V gene, CDR1 is KGHDR and CDR2 is SFDVKD. This CDR3 has 19 residues. The CDR3 spells CATSDYRTGKALPNNEQFF.

The chain is built from TRBV28 and TRBJ2-5; the TCRdb call, TRBD1, lacks DNA for checking. Germline values: CDR1 MDHEN, CDR2 SYDVKM. The CDR3 loop spans 13 amino acids. Here the CDR3 reads CASIQGAGETQYF.

The chain couples TRBV7-3 to TRBJ2-3; the D call from TCRdb, TRBD1, cannot be confirmed without DNA. The CDR3 consists of 15 residues. Germline values: CDR1 SGHTA, CDR2 FQGTGA. CDR3: CASSLRGGPTDTQYF.

V is TRBV28 and J is TRBJ2-7; TCRdb's D gene call, TRBD1, goes unchecked for lack of DNA. This CDR3 has 17 amino acids. Germline values: CDR1 MDHEN, CDR2 SYDVKM. The CDR3 reads CASSFPYREALSYEQYF.

The chain employs TRBV7-2 and TRBJ1-1. Looked up from germline, CDR1 is SGHTA and CDR2 is FQGNSA. The CDR3 extends over 14 amino acids. This CDR3 is CASSLNGLNTEAFF.

The chain couples TRBV3-1 to TRBJ2-3; TCRdb's D call, TRBD1, is unchecked because there is no DNA. The CDR3 has 16 residues. CDR1 LGHDT and CDR2 YNNKEL come from the germline V gene (reference sequence). CDR3 loop: CASSPDRGGNTDTQYF.

V and J are TRBV4-2 and TRBJ2-3. Germline V lookup: CDR1 LGHNA, CDR2 YNFKEQ. The CDR3 is made up of 14 amino acids. The CDR3 loop is CASSQSDSTDTQYF.

This chain joins TRBV18 and TRBJ2-1; TCRdb outputs TRBD2, but without DNA this stays unchecked. Germline V gives CDR1 KGHSH, CDR2 LQKENI. This CDR3 has 16 residues. This CDR3 is CASSPEYTGALGEQFF. Full variable domain (rest looked up from reference TRBV18 and TRBJ2-1): NAGVMQNPRHLVRRRGQEARLRCSPMKGHSHVYWYRQLPEEGLKFMVYLQKENIIDESGMPKERFSAEFPKEGPSILRIQQVVRGDSAAYFCASSPEYTGALGEQFFGPGTRLTVL.

This chain uses TRBV20-1 with TRBJ2-3; without DNA, the TCRdb call of TRBD2 cannot be checked. Germline V gene lookup returns CDR1 DFQATT and CDR2 SNEGSKA (reference sequence). There are 14 residues in the CDR3. The CDR3 here is CSARSGGNTDTQYF.

The chain carries TRBV7-6 and TRBJ1-1; TCRdb reports TRBD1, a call that lacks DNA to check it against. This CDR3 spans 15 amino acids. Germline V CDR1 and CDR2: SGHVS, FNYEAQ. The CDR3 region is CASSSTPGQGAEAFF. The whole variable domain, filled in from reference TRBV7-6 and TRBJ1-1, reads GAGVSQSPRYKVTKRGQDVALRCDPISGHVSLYWYRQALGQGPEFLTYFNYEAQQDKSGLPNDRFSAERPEGSISTLTIQRTEQRDSAMYRCASSSTPGQGAEAFFGQGTRLTVV.